This passage covers 15 T cell receptor beta chains from one sample sequenced in a study of blood T cell repertoires in COVID-19. Sequenced by immunoSEQ multiplex PCR; TCRdb stores in-frame clones only, minus some. The sample yields approximately 150,000 clones, 87% seen once. Sequenced sample: peripheral blood. The receptor set was obtained from a woman between 45 and 65 years old with active or convalescent COVID-19.

At least ten counts were recorded for this clone. The chain links TRBV5-1 to TRBJ1-1, with no clear D. CDR3 length equals 11 residues. Germline V gene lookup returns CDR1 SGHRS and CDR2 YFSETQ. The V end lost 7 bases, the J end lost 1 base, and 5 bases lay between the germline ends. The CDR3 spells CASSENTEAFF. The CDR3 nucleotides are TGCGCCAGCTCAGAGAACACTGAAGCTTTCTTT.

The chain uses TRBV4-1 and TRBJ2-1; D not certain. CDR1 MGHRA and CDR2 YSYEKL come from the germline V gene. This CDR3 contains 12 residues. With 1 base removed from V and 9 bases from J, the gap between germline ends came to 7 bases. The chain's CDR3 is CASSQGHSEQFF. The CDR3 region has the DNA TGCGCCAGCAGCCAAGGACACAGTGAGCAGTTCTTC.

The rearrangement joins TRBV29-1 to TRBJ1-2; 10 nucleotides line up with TRBD1. V trimming: 2 bases; J trimming: 5 bases; junction bases outside the gene matches: 5. CDR1 SQVTM and CDR2 ANQGSEA come from the germline V gene. The CDR3 is 14 amino acids. The CDR3 protein is CSVEKGDRGYGYTF. CDR3 coding DNA: TGCAGCGTTGAAAAAGGGGACAGGGGTTATGGCTACACCTTC. The full variable domain, rest sourced from reference TRBV29-1 and TRBJ1-2, is SAVISQKPSRDICQRGTSLTIQCQVDSQVTMMFWYRQQPGQSLTLIATANQGSEATYESGFVIDKFPISRPNLTFSTLTVSNMSPEDSSIYLCSVEKGDRGYGYTFGSGTRLTVV.

The CDR3 DNA reads as TGTGCCAGCATATTTAGCGGCCAAGAGACCCAGTACTTC. Translated: CASIFSGQETQYF. This chain uses TRBV2 with TRBJ2-5; D is possibly TRBD2 (6 bases). Germline V lookup: CDR1 SNHLY, CDR2 FYNNEI. V was trimmed by 7 bases and J by 1 base, leaving 10 bases between them. This CDR3 region has 13 residues. Full variable domain (rest looked up from reference TRBV2 and TRBJ2-5): EPEVTQTPSHQVTQMGQEVILRCVPISNHLYFYWYRQILGQKVEFLVSFYNNEISEKSEIFDDQFSVERPDGSNFTLKIRSTKLEDSAMYFCASIFSGQETQYFGPGTRLLVL.

The rearrangement joins TRBV27 to TRBJ1-6; 8 nucleotides align to TRBD1. J gave up 10 bases and V 5 bases, and 7 bases lay outside the gene matches. In germline, CDR1 is MNHEY, CDR2 SMNVEV (reference sequence). The CDR3 runs 14 residues. The CDR3 region is CASSARQGNSPLHF. Here the CDR3 DNA reads TGTGCCAGCAGTGCCCGACAGGGGAACTCACCCCTCCACTTT.

This sequence joins TRBV30 and TRBJ1-5; 7 positions agree with TRBD1. CDR1 GTSNPN and CDR2 SVGIG come from the germline V gene (reference sequence). CDR3 length: 14 amino acids. V shed 5 bases, J shed 6 bases, and the junction held 10 bases outside the gene matches. CDR3 nucleotide sequence: TGTGCCTGGTCTGAAGGGGGCCCCGGTCAGCCCCAGCATTTT. Protein sequence: CAWSEGGPGQPQHF. Supplemented by reference TRBV30 and TRBJ1-5, the full variable domain reads SQTIHQWPATLVQPVGSPLSLECTVEGTSNPNLYWYRQAAGRGLQLLFYSVGIGQISSEVPQNLSASRPQDRQFILSSKKLLLSDSGFYLCAWSEGGPGQPQHFGDGTRLSIL.

The gene calls are TRBV7-9 and TRBJ2-7; D possibly corresponds to TRBD2 (5 bases). Looked up from germline, CDR1 is SEHNR and CDR2 is FQNEAQ (reference sequence). Trimming removed 5 bases at V and 6 bases at J, with 17 bases between. The CDR3 has 14 residues. In DNA form, the CDR3 reads TGTGCCAGCAGCCTTCCGGGAAACCGCATCGAGCAGTACTTC. Its translation is CASSLPGNRIEQYF.

CDR3 coding DNA: TGTGCCAGCAGTGAATTAGGTGCAGGGATTCAGCCCCAGCATTTT. It translates to CASSELGAGIQPQHF. This chain connects TRBV6-1 to TRBJ1-5; D is perhaps TRBD1 (5 bases). This CDR3 comprises 15 residues. Germline CDR1 MNHNS, CDR2 SASEGT. With 2 bases removed from V and 6 bases from J, the gap between germline ends came to 14 bases.

This clone has only one observation. The chain combines TRBV11-2 with TRBJ1-2; D may be TRBD1 (6 bases). Trimming shortened V by 1 base and J by 2 bases, and 8 bases separated the two germline ends. The CDR3 loop spans 14 amino acids. CDR1 and CDR2 from the germline V gene are SGHAT and FQNNGV. The CDR3 sequence is CASSLGQANYGYTF. The DNA of the CDR3 is TGTGCCAGCAGCTTAGGACAGGCCAACTATGGCTACACCTTC.

This chain links TRBV6-5 with TRBJ1-6, with 7 positions matching TRBD1. Losses at the gene ends were 7 bases for V and 9 bases for J; bases not matched to a gene: 9. Germline CDR1 MNHEY, CDR2 SVGAGI. The CDR3 is made up of 14 amino acids. CDR3 loop: CASTSLGTASPLHF. CDR3 in DNA: TGTGCCAGCACTTCCCTCGGGACAGCTTCACCCCTCCACTTT.

In DNA form, the CDR3 reads TGTGCTAGTGGTTCCCCCTTACTAAGCGATGGGGAGACCCAGTACTTC. Translating it yields CASGSPLLSDGETQYF. The chain combines TRBV12-5 with TRBJ2-5; D gene uncertain. CDR1 and CDR2 (germline): LGHNT, FRNRAP. V lost 4 bases, J lost 5 bases, and 20 bases lay in between. The CDR3 has 16 amino acids.

V gene TRBV27 combines with J gene TRBJ2-5; 12 bases agree with TRBD2. V dropped 5 bases and J dropped 4; count of bases not matched to a gene: 2. The CDR3 runs 14 residues. Germline CDR1 MNHEY, CDR2 SMNVEV (reference sequence). In DNA form, the CDR3 reads TGTGCCAGCAGTCCGGGACTAGCGGGAGAGACCCAGTACTTC. This codes for CASSPGLAGETQYF.

In regard to this clone: Mismatch with germline at one junction end may stem from a read error. The CDR3 sequence is CSVEDYLAEAFF. CDR3 coding DNA: TGCAGCGTGGAAGATTATCTTGCTGAAGCTTTCTTT. The chain is built from TRBV29-1 and TRBJ1-1; D is ambiguous. Germline assignment: CDR1 SQVTM and CDR2 ANQGSEA. This CDR3 has 12 residues.

The chain is built from TRBV5-1 and TRBJ2-3; tentative D call: TRBD1 (6 bases). Trimming removed 1 base from V and 0 bases from J, with 9 bases in between. The CDR3 has 15 amino acids. Germline assignment: CDR1 SGHRS and CDR2 YFSETQ. CDR3 nucleotide sequence: TGCGCCAGCAGCTTGAGGACAGCGAGCACAGATACGCAGTATTTT. This gives the protein CASSLRTASTDTQYF. Looking up the rest from reference TRBV5-1 and TRBJ2-3 gives the full variable domain: KAGVTQTPRYLIKTRGQQVTLSCSPISGHRSVSWYQQTPGQGLQFLFEYFSETQRNKGNFPGRFSGRQFSNSRSEMNVSTLELGDSALYLCASSLRTASTDTQYFGPGTRLTVL.

The chain is built from TRBV7-2 and TRBJ1-2; D may be TRBD1 (5 bases). CDR3 length: 16 residues. V lost 3 bases, J lost 10 bases, and 24 bases lay in between. The V gene's germline CDR1 is SGHTA and CDR2 FQGNSA. CDR3 region: CASSLGGSGSTATYTF. DNA of the CDR3: TGTGCCAGCAGCTTGGGGGGTTCGGGGTCGACAGCTACCTACACCTTC.